The sequence of this T cell receptor beta chain was determined in a study of cytomegalovirus exposure and HLA in healthy donors. Study details: Sequencing of some 190 million T cells in an earlier analysis found approximately 120 million unique TCR beta sequences. Whole-study results and caveats: Across all donors, roughly uniform sequencing depth was an assumption of the presence/absence analyses.

PCR involved 60 Vbeta and 13 Jbeta primers. Method: immunoSEQ multiplex PCR; TCRdb's copy keeps in-frame clones and lacks some. Among under 200,000 clones listed, more than 60% were seen once. Points on this clone: Antigen specificity is unknown.

This sequence originates from a female donor in good health and CMV-seronegative. Sequencing used PBMCs.

The CDR3 DNA reads as TGTGCCAGTAGTGAGGGAGGGAGCTCCTACAATGAGCAGTTCTTC. Its translation: CASSEGGSSYNEQFF. V usage is TRBV19 and J usage is TRBJ2-1; 7 nucleotides agree with TRBD2. V trimming: 5 bases; J trimming: 0 bases; junction bases outside the gene matches: 4. Germline CDR1 LNHDA, CDR2 SQIVND (reference sequence). This CDR3 is 15 amino acids long.